This note documents a single T cell receptor beta chain sequence. What it binds is not known. The table came from immunoSEQ multiplex PCR; TCRdb's copy has only in-frame clones and leaves some out. The sample comprises approximately 740,000 clones, over 65% of which are singletons, and under 2% rests with the top ten. This sample is part of a study of shared clonotypes between healthy human individuals. Points from the study as a whole: In this cohort, only blood was sampled, and tissue repertoires likely differ.

The CDR3 spans 15 residues. CDR1 SNHLY and CDR2 FYNNEI come from the germline V gene. After removal of 6 bases from V and 6 bases from J, the junction contained 10 bases not matched to a gene. Specimen: memory CD4+ T cells sorted from blood. Subset here: CD45RA-negative fraction. The sequence derives from a woman in her 30s in good health. The chain carries TRBV2 and TRBJ1-1, with TRBD1 matching over 10 bases. DNA for the CDR3: TGTGCCAGCAGGGAGGGACAGGGGATAATTGCTGAAGCTTTCTTT. This sequence encodes CASREGQGIIAEAFF.